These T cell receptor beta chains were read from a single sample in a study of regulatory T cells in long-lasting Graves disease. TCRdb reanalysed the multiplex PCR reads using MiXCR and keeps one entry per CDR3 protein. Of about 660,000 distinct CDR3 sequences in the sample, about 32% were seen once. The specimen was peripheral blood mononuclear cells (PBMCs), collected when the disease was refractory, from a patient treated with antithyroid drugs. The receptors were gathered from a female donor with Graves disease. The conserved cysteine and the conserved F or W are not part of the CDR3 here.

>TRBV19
AIRTGRHTEAF
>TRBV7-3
ASSPKGVGLFPYEQY
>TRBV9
ASSPIPTGELF
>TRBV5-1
ASSFPGEEKLF
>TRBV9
ASSTQTGPGEQY
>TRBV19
ASSPHLRTGVPTGELF
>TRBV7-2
ASSSYPGVGEKLF
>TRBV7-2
ASSSSRAGYQETQY
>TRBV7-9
ASSSRYRDYEQY
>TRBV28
ASSLLGGTDQPQH
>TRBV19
ASSQAQGAYGYT
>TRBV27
ASSLRGGQPQH
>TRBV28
ASSFRQGQTEAF
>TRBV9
ASSITGTSVAGELF